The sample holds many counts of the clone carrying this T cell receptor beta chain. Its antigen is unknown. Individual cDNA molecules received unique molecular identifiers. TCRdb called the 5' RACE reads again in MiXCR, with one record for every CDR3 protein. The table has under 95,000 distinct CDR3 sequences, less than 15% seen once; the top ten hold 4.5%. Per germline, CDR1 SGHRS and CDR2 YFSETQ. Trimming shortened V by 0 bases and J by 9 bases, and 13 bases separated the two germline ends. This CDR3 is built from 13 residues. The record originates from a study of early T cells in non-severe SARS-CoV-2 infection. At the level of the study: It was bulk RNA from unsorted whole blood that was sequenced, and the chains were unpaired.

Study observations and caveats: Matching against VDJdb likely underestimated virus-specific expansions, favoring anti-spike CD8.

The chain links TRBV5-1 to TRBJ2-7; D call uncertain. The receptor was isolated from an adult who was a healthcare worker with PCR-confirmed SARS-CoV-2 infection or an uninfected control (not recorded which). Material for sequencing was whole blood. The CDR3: CASSLGFQSGQYF. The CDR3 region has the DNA TGCGCCAGCAGCTTGGGGTTTCAGTCGGGGCAGTACTTC.